This TCR beta chain was identified in a study of blood T cell repertoires in COVID-19. Study context: Samples came from the United States, Italy and Spain, spanning acute and convalescent COVID-19. PBMCs, B-cell-depleted T cells, or T cells provided the cDNA or gDNA that made up the material.

Study processing details: Reference gene primers were amplified, and this amplification served to estimate nucleated cell counts. Measured with immunoSEQ multiplex PCR; TCRdb has only the in-frame clones, and not every one. V, J and clone size derive from that table, while D and trimming were established from the DNA sequence. The table lists approximately 250,000 clones, 75% to 85% of them singletons. V dropped 3 bases and J dropped 5; count of bases not matched to a gene: 6. The CDR3 length is 15 residues. CDR1 and CDR2 from the germline V gene are LGHNA and YSLEER. Material for sequencing was peripheral blood. The rearrangement uses TRBV4-3 and TRBJ1-1; 10 positions agree with TRBD1. This clonotype was sampled from a woman aged 35 to 49 who had recovered from COVID-19. For the CDR3, the DNA is TGCGCCAGCAGCCATAGCTGGACAGGGGGTACTGAAGCTTTCTTT. It specifies CASSHSWTGGTEAFF.